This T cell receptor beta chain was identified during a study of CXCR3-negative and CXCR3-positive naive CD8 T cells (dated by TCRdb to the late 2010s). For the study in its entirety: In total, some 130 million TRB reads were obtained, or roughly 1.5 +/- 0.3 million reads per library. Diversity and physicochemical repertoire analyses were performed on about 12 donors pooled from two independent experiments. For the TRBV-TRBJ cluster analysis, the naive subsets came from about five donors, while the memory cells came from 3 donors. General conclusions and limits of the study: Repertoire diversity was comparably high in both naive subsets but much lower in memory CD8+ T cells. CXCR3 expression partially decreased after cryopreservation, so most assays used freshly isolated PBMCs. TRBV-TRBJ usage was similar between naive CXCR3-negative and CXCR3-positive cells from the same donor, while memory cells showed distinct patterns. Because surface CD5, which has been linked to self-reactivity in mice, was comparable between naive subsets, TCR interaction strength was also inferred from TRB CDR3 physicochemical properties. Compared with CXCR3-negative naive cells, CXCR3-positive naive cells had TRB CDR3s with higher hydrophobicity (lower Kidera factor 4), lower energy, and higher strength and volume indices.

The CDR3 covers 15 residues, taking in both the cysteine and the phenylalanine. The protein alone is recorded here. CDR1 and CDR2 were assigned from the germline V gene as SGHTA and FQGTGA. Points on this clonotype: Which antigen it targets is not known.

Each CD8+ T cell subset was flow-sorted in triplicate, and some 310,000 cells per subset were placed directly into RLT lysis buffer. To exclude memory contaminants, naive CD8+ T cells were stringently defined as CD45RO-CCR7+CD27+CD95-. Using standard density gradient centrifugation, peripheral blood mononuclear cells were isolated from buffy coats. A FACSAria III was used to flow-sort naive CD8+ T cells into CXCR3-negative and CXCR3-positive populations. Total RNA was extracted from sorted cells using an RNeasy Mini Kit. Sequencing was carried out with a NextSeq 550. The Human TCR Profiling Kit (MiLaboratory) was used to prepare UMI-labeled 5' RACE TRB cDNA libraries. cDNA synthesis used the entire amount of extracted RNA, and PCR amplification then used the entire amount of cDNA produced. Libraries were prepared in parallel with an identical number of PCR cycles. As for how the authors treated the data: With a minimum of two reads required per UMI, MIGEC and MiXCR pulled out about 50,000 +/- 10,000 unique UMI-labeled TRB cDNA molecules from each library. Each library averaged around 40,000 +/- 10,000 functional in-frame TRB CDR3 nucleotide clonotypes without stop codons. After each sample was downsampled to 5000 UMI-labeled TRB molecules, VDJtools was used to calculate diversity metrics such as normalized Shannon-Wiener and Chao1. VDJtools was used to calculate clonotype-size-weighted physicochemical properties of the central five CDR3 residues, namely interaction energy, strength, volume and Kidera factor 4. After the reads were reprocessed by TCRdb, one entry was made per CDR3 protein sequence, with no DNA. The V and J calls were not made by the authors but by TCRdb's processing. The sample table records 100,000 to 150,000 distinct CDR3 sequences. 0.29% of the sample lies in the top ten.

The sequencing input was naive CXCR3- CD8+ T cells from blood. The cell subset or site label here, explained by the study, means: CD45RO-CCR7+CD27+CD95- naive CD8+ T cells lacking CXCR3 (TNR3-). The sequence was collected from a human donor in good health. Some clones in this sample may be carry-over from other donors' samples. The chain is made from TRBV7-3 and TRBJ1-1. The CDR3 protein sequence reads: CASKPSGLTNTEAFF. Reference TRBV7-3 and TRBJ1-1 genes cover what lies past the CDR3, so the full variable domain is GAGVSQTPSNKVTEKGKYVELRCDPISGHTALYWYRQSLGQGPEFLIYFQGTGAADDSGLPNDRFFAVRPEGSVSTLKIQRTERGDSAVYLCASKPSGLTNTEAFFGQGTRLTVV.